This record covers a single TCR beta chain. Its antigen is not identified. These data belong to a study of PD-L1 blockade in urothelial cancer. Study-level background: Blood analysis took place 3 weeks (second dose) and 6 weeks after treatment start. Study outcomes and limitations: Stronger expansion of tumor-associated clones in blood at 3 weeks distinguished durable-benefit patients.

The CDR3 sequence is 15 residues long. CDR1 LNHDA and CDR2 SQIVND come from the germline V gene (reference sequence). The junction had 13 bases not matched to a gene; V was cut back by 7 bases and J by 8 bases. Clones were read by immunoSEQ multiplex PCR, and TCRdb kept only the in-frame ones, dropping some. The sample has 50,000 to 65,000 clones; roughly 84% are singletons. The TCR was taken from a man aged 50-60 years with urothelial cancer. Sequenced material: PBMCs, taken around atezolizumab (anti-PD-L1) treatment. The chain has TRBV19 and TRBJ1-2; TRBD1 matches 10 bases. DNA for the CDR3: TGTGCCAGTAAGGGGTCCGACAGGGGGCTGCGAGGCTACACCTTC. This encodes CASKGSDRGLRGYTF.